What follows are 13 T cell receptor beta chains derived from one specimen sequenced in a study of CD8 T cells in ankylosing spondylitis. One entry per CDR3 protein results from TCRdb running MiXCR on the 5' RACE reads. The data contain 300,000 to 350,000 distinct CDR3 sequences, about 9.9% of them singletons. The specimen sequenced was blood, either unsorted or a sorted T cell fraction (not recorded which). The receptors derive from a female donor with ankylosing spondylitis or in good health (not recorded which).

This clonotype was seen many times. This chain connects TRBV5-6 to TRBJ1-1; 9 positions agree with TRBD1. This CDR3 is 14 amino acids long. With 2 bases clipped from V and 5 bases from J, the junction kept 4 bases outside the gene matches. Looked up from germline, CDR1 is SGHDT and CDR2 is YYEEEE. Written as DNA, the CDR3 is TGTGCCAGCAGCTTCCCGACAGGGGGAACTGAAGCTTTCTTT. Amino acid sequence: CASSFPTGGTEAFF.

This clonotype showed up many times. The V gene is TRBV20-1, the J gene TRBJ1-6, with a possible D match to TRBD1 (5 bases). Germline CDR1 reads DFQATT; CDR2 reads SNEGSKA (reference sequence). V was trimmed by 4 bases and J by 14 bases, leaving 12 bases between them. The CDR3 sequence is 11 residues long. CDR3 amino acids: CSAIEGRALHF. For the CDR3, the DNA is TGCAGTGCTATCGAGGGGAGGGCCCTCCACTTT.

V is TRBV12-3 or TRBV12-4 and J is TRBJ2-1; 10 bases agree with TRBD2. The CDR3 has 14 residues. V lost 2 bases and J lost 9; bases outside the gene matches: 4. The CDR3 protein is CASSLRLAGVEQFF. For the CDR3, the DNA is TGTGCCAGCAGTTTACGTCTAGCGGGAGTTGAGCAGTTCTTC.

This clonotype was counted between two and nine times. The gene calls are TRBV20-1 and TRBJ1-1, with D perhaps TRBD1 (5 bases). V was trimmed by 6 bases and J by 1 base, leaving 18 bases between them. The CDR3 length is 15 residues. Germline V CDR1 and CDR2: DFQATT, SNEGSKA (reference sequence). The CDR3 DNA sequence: TGCAGTGCCCGGCCGGGGTTGGGGGAGAACACTGAAGCTTTCTTT. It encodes CSARPGLGENTEAFF.

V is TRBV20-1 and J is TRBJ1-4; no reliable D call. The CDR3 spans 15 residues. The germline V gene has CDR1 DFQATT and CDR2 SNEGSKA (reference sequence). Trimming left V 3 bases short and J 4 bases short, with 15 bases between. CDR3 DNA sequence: TGCAGTGCTAGTAGATCGGTCGGAATTAATGAAAAACTGTTTTTT. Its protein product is CSASRSVGINEKLFF.

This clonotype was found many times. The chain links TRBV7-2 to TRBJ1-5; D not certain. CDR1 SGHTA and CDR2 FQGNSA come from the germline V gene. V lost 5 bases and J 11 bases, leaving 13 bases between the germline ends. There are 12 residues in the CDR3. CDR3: CASSTSTGTQHF. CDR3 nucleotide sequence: TGTGCCAGCAGCACATCCACCGGCACCCAGCATTTT.

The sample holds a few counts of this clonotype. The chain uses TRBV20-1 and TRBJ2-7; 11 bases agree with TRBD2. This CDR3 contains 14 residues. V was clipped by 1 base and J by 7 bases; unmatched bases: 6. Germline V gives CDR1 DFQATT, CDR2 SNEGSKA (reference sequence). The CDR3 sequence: CSARVGGLAEEQYF. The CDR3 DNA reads TGCAGTGCTAGAGTGGGGGGACTAGCGGAAGAGCAGTACTTC.

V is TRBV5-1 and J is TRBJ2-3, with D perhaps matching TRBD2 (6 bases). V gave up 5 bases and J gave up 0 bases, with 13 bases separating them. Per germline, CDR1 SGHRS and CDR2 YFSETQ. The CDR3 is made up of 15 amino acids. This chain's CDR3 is CASRSGDSSTDTQYF. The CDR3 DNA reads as TGCGCCAGCAGATCGGGGGACTCGAGCACAGATACGCAGTATTTT.

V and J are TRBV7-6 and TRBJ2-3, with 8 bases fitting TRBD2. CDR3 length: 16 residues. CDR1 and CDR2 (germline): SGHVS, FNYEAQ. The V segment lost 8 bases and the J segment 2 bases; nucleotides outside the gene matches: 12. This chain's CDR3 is CASQRWERGPTDTQYF. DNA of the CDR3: TGTGCCAGCCAACGTTGGGAGCGGGGGCCCACAGATACGCAGTATTTT.

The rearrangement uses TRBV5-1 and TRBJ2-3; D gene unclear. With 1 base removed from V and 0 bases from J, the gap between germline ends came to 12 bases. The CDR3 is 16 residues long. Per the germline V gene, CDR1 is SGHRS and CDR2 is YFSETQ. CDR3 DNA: TGCGCCAGCAGCTTGCGCGGAACCCATAGCACAGATACGCAGTATTTT. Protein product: CASSLRGTHSTDTQYF.

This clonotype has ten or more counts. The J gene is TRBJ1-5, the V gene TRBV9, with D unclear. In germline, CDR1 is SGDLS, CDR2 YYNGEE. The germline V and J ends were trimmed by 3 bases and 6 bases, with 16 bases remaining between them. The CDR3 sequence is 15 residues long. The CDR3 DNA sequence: TGTGCCAGCAGCGGTACTAACGGGGTAGGTCAGCCCCAGCATTTT. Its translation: CASSGTNGVGQPQHF.

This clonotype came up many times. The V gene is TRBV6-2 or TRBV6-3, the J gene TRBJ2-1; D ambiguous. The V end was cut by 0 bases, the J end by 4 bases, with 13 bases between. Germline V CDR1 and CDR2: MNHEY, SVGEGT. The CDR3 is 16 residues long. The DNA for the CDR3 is TGTGCCAGCAGTTACTCTTTAGGTTATCGGTACAATGAGCAGTTCTTC. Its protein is CASSYSLGYRYNEQFF.

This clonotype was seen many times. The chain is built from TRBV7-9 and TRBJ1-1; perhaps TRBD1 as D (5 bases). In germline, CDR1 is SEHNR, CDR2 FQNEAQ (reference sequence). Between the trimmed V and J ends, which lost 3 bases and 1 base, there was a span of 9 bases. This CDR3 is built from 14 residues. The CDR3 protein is CASSFGTGNTEAFF. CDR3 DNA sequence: TGTGCCAGCAGCTTTGGGACGGGGAACACTGAAGCTTTCTTT.